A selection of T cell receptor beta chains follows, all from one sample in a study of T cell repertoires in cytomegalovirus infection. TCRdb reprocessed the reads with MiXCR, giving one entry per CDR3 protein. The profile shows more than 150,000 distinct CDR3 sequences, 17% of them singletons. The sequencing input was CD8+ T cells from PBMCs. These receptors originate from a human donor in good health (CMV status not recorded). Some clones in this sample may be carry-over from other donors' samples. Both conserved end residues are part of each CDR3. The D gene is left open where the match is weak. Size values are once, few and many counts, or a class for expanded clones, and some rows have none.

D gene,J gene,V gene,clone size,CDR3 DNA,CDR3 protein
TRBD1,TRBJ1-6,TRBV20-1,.,TGCAGTGCTAGAGCTCCTCCACGTCCCGGGACAGGATATACGTTGGTTTCACCCCTCCACTTT,CSARAPPRPGTGYTLVSPLHF
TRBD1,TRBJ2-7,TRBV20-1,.,TGCAGTGCTAAAGGACAGGGCAAGACCTACGAGCAGTACTTC,CSAKGQGKTYEQYF
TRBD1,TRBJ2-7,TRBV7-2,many,TGTGCCAGCAGCCTGGGGACAGGGACCTACGAGCAGTACTTC,CASSLGTGTYEQYF
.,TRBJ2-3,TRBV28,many,TGTGCCAGCAGTTTGAGCACAGATACGCAGTATTTT,CASSLSTDTQYF
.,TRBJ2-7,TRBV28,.,TGTGCCAGCAGTATTGTTTCTAGGGACGAGCAGTACTTC,CASSIVSRDEQYF
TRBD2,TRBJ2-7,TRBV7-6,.,TGTGCCAGCAGCTCAGGGACTAGCGGGGGCAACAGCTACGAGCAGTACTTC,CASSSGTSGGNSYEQYF
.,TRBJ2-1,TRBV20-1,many,TGCAGTGCTAGAGGCCGGGAATACAATGAGCAGTTCTTC,CSARGREYNEQFF
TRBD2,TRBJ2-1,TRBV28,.,TGTGCCAGCAGTTTGCTAGCGGGAAACAATGAGCAGTTCTTC,CASSLLAGNNEQFF
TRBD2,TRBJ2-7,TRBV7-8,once,TGTGCCAGCAGCCCCGCCGGTAGCGGGGGGGCTTACGAGCAGTACTTC,CASSPAGSGGAYEQYF
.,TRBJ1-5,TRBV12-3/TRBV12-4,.,TGTGCCAGCAGCCACTCACCCTATCAGCCCCAGCATTTT,CASSHSPYQPQHF
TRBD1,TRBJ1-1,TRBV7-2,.,TGTGCCAGCAGCCCAGAGGACAGGGGGCGGACTGAAGCTTTCTTT,CASSPEDRGRTEAFF
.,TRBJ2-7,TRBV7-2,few,TGTGCCAGCAGCATAGACGGGGGCAAATCCTACGAGCAGTACTTC,CASSIDGGKSYEQYF
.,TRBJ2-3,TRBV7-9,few,TGTGCCAGCAGCCAAATCGGGGGTTTAACAGATACGCAGTATTTT,CASSQIGGLTDTQYF
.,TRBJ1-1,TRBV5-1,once,TGCGCCAGCAGCGTTACAGGAAATTCGGCTGAAGCTTTCTTT,CASSVTGNSAEAFF
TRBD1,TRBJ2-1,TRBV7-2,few,TGTGCCAGCAGCCTGCGGGACAGGTACAATGAGCAGTTCTTC,CASSLRDRYNEQFF
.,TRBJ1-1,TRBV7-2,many,TGTGCCAGCACCTTTGTGGTCTCTGTTGAAGCTTTCTTT,CASTFVVSVEAFF
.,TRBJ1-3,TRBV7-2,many,TGTGCCAGCAGCTTAGACACCTCAGGAGGAAACACCATATATTTT,CASSLDTSGGNTIYF
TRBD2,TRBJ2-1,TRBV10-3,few,TGTGCCATCAGTGAGTTGGGACTAGACTTCGACAATGAGCAGTTCTTC,CAISELGLDFDNEQFF
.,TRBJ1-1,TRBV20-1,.,TGCAGTGCTAGAGCAGGCACTGAAGCTTTCTTT,CSARAGTEAFF
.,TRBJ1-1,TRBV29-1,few,TGCAGCGTTTTAAGGGGGGCTGAAGCTTTCTTT,CSVLRGAEAFF
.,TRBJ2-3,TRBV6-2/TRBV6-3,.,TGTGCCAGCAGGACGACACGGGAAAGGGTTTGGGCAGATACGCAGTATTTT,CASRTTRERVWADTQYF
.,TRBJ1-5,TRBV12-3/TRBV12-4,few,TGTGCCAGCAGTTTAGGGTACAGGACTAATCAGCCCCAGCATTTT,CASSLGYRTNQPQHF
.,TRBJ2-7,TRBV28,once,TGTGCCAGCAGTTCGACAACCTCCTACGAGCAGTACTTC,CASSSTTSYEQYF
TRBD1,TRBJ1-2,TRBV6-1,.,TGTGCCAGCTACGGACCGGGACAGGGATCGTTTGGCTACACCTTC,CASYGPGQGSFGYTF
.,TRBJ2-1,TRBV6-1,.,TGTGCCAGCAGTCCGGAGGGGTACAATGAGCAGTTCTTC,CASSPEGYNEQFF
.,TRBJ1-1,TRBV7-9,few,TGTGCCAGCAGCTCATCATATAGGGTTGAGGGGCGGACTGAAGCTTTCTTT,CASSSSYRVEGRTEAFF
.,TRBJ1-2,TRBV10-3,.,TGTGCCATCAGCGCCGGGACAAATTATGGCTACACCTTC,CAISAGTNYGYTF
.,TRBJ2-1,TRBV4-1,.,TGCGCCAGCAGCCAGGACATCCGGGACACCCCGTTCTTC,CASSQDIRDTPFF
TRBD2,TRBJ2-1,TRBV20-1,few,TGCAGCAGTCGGGGACTAGCGGACTACAATGAGCAGTTCTTC,CSSRGLADYNEQFF
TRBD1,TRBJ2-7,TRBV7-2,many,TGTGCCAGCAGCTTAACCGGGACAGGGTTCTACGAGCAGTACTTC,CASSLTGTGFYEQYF
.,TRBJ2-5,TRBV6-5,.,TGTGCCAGCACCATCAGTGGGCTGGGAGAGACCCAGTACTTC,CASTISGLGETQYF
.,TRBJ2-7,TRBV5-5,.,TGTGCCAGCAGCCACCCGGGTGGGGGCGAGCAGTACTTC,CASSHPGGGEQYF
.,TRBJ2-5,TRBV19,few,TGTGCCAGTAGTATGGAGGGCGGGGAGACCCAGTACTTC,CASSMEGGETQYF
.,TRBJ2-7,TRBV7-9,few,TGTGCCAGCAGCTTAGGAGAATACGAGCAGTACTTC,CASSLGEYEQYF
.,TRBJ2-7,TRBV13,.,TGTGCCAGCAGCTTAGGGTATCCCACCTACGAGCAGTACTTC,CASSLGYPTYEQYF
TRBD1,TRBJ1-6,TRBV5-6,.,TGTGCCAGCAGCCCGGGACAGGGGATGGACTATAATTCACCCCTCCACTTT,CASSPGQGMDYNSPLHF
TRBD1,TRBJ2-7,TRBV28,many,TGTGCCAGCAGTTTAGGTACAGGGGGCTCCTACGAGCAGTACTTC,CASSLGTGGSYEQYF
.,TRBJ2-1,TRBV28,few,TGTGCCACCCGCTTAGATGAGCAGTTCTTC,CATRLDEQFF
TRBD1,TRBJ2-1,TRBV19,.,TGTGCCAGTAGTCCCTCGGGACAGGGGGGCGATGAGCAGTTCTTC,CASSPSGQGGDEQFF
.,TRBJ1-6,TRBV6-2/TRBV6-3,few,TGTGCCAGCAGGAAGCGGGAATATTCACCCCTCCACTTT,CASRKREYSPLHF
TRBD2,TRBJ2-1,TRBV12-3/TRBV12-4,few,TGTGCCAGCAGTTTAATGGCGGGAGGTGAGCAGTTCTTC,CASSLMAGGEQFF
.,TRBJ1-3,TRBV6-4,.,TGTGCCAGCAGTGATACCGGCGGCCCAGTCTTT,CASSDTGGPVF
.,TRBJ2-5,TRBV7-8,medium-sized,TGTGCCAGCAGCTTAACGAAGAACGACCAAGAGACCCAGTACTTC,CASSLTKNDQETQYF
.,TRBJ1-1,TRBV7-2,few,TGTGCCAGCAGCTCGAGGGGGGAACGGAACACTGAAGCTTTCTTT,CASSSRGERNTEAFF
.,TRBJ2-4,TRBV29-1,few,TGCAGCGTTGTACCCGAAGCCAAAAACATTCAGTACTTC,CSVVPEAKNIQYF
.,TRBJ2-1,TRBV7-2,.,TGTGCCAGCAGCCACGACAGTGACAACAATGAGCAGTTCTTC,CASSHDSDNNEQFF
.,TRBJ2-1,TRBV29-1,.,TGCAGCGCAGGGGAAGAATCCTACAATGAGCAGTTCTTC,CSAGEESYNEQFF
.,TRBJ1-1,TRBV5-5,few,TGTGCCAGCAGCTTGTCCCAGACGAACACTGAAGCTTTCTTT,CASSLSQTNTEAFF
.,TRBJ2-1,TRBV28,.,TGTGCCAGCAATCAATGGCCCAATGAGCAGTTCTTC,CASNQWPNEQFF
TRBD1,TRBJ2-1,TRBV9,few,TGTGCCAGCAGCGAATCGACAGGGAAGAATGAGCAGTTCTTC,CASSESTGKNEQFF
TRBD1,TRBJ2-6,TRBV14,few,TGTGCCAGCAGCCTTACAGGGGGGACCCTCTCTGGGGCCAACGTCCTGACTTTC,CASSLTGGTLSGANVLTF
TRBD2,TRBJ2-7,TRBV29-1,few,TGCAGCGTTGGATCGCGGGAGACGTACGAGCAGTACTTC,CSVGSRETYEQYF